This T cell receptor beta chain was sequenced for a study of blood T cell repertoires in COVID-19. Germline assignment: CDR1 LGHDT and CDR2 YNNKEL (reference sequence). CDR3 length equals 16 residues. V was pared by 6 bases and J by 4 bases, with 7 bases of the junction left unmatched. Recruits, aged roughly 18 to 95 years, lived in around 24 US areas. Authors' methods: Reference gene primer amplification gave nucleated cell count estimates. Method: immunoSEQ multiplex PCR; TCRdb's copy keeps in-frame clones and lacks some. Clone size and the V and J calls come from that table; the DNA yielded D and trimming. The sample lists about 300,000 clones, 85% to 90% seen once, with approximately 4% in the top ten.

The chain joins TRBV3-1 (or the pseudogene TRBV3-2) to TRBJ2-3, with 13 bases fitting TRBD2. The receptor's source is a woman under 30 with acute COVID-19. Sequencing was performed on PBMCs or T cells enriched from blood (not recorded which). CDR3 coding DNA: TGTGCCAGCAGTCCACTAGCGGGAGGGCCTGCAGATACGCAGTATTTT. The encoded protein is CASSPLAGGPADTQYF.